Listed below are T cell receptor beta chains from one sample, sequenced in a study of cytomegalovirus exposure and HLA in healthy donors. Clones were read by immunoSEQ multiplex PCR, and TCRdb kept only the in-frame ones, dropping some. The sample comprises 110,000 or so clones, over 8.5% of which are singletons, and 6% to 7.5% rests with the top ten. The sample comprised PBMCs. The receptors were gathered from a woman in her thirties or forties in good health and CMV-seropositive. CDR3s include the opening cysteine and the closing phenylalanine or tryptophan. D genes are given only for firm matches. The size field is filled for only some rows; it gives once, few, many or a size class.

j_gene | d_gene | abundance | v_gene | CDR3aa | CDR3nt
TRBJ2-1 | TRBD1 | few | TRBV28 | CASRGHDRVNKFF | TGTGCCAGCAGGGGACACGACAGGGTTAATAAGTTCTTC
TRBJ1-4 | TRBD1 | NA | TRBV19 | CASSGPLTGEEKLFF | TGTGCCAGTAGTGGCCCCTTGACAGGGGAGGAAAAACTGTTTTTT
TRBJ2-7 | TRBD1 | few | TRBV10-3 | CAIGDGTGKDEQYF | TGTGCCATCGGAGACGGGACAGGGAAAGACGAGCAGTACTTC
TRBJ1-1 | NA | few | TRBV7-9 | CASSAGQNTEAFF | TGTGCCAGCAGCGCCGGACAGAACACTGAAGCTTTCTTT
TRBJ2-7 | NA | NA | TRBV5-1 | CASSPPTGSYEQYF | TGCGCCAGCAGCCCCCCGACGGGCTCCTACGAGCAGTACTTC
TRBJ1-1 | NA | NA | TRBV27 | CASSPAGGWTEAFF | TGTGCCAGCAGTCCCGCGGGGGGCTGGACTGAAGCTTTCTTT
TRBJ2-1 | TRBD2 | few | TRBV29-1 | CSVDGTSAEVYNEQFF | TGCAGCGTTGACGGGACTAGCGCGGAGGTCTACAATGAGCAGTTCTTC
TRBJ1-1 | NA | NA | TRBV11-3 | CASSLERLTEAFF | TGTGCCAGCAGCTTAGAGCGGCTCACTGAAGCTTTCTTT
TRBJ1-1 | NA | few | TRBV27 | CASSLYPESTEAFF | TGTGCCAGCAGTTTATATCCCGAGTCCACTGAAGCTTTCTTT
TRBJ1-2 | NA | few | TRBV6-1 | CASSEAPTAGNRHGYTF | TGTGCCAGCAGTGAAGCCCCAACCGCGGGGAATCGGCATGGCTACACCTTC
TRBJ2-5 | TRBD2 | NA | TRBV4-2 | CASSQGRGQETQYF | TGTGCCAGCAGCCAAGGGCGGGGGCAAGAGACCCAGTACTTC
TRBJ1-4 | NA | few | TRBV7-9 | CASSFPNEKLFF | TGTGCCAGCAGCTTCCCGAATGAAAAACTGTTTTTT
TRBJ1-6 | NA | few | TRBV27 | CASTSDRVNSPLHF | TGTGCCAGCACCTCAGACAGAGTTAATTCACCCCTCCACTTT
TRBJ1-1 | NA | NA | TRBV19 | CASRRQGGKNTEAFF | TGTGCCAGCAGAAGGCAGGGCGGTAAGAACACTGAAGCTTTCTTT
TRBJ2-5 | TRBD1 | NA | TRBV4-2 | CASSQGGQGETQYF | TGTGCCAGCAGCCAAGGGGGACAGGGAGAGACCCAGTACTTC
TRBJ2-2 | TRBD2 | few | TRBV28 | CASRWGGNTGELFF | TGTGCCAGCAGGTGGGGGGGGAACACCGGGGAGCTGTTTTTT
TRBJ2-1 | TRBD2 | few | TRBV5-1 | CASSLSGLAREQFF | TGCGCCAGCAGCTTATCGGGACTAGCGCGTGAGCAGTTCTTC
TRBJ1-6 | NA | few | TRBV5-4 | CASSLGGGSYNSPLHF | TGTGCCAGCAGCTTGGGAGGGGGCTCCTATAATTCACCCCTCCACTTT
TRBJ2-2 | TRBD1 | few | TRBV27 | CASSSGLRTGLNTGELFF | TGTGCCAGCAGTTCAGGTCTCCGGACAGGCCTGAACACCGGGGAGCTGTTTTTT
TRBJ2-3 | TRBD2 | NA | TRBV6-6 | CASMEAGFTDTQYF | TGTGCCAGCATGGAAGCGGGATTCACAGATACGCAGTATTTT
TRBJ2-5 | NA | NA | TRBV28 | CASSLPYPQETQYF | TGTGCCAGCAGTTTACCTTATCCCCAGGAGACCCAGTACTTC
TRBJ2-1 | NA | NA | TRBV9 | CASSPRTLQLGGNEQFF | TGTGCCAGCAGCCCTCGGACACTCCAATTAGGGGGCAATGAGCAGTTCTTC
TRBJ1-2 | NA | NA | TRBV9 | CASSVDVGRGSYTF | TGTGCCAGCAGCGTAGACGTAGGGCGAGGGAGCTACACCTTC
TRBJ1-2 | TRBD1 | few | TRBV28 | CASRTGQVYGYTF | TGTGCCAGCAGAACGGGACAGGTCTATGGCTACACCTTC
TRBJ1-5 | TRBD1 | NA | TRBV5-8 | CASSPGQVVSGGQPQHF | TGTGCCAGCAGCCCTGGACAGGTCGTCTCAGGCGGTCAGCCCCAGCATTTT
TRBJ2-2 | NA | few | TRBV5-4 | CASSLAGGELFF | TGTGCCAGCAGCTTGGCAGGCGGGGAGCTGTTTTTT
TRBJ2-7 | NA | few | TRBV14 | CASSHGGRTYEQYF | TGTGCCAGCAGCCATGGGGGGAGGACCTACGAGCAGTACTTC
TRBJ2-5 | TRBD2 | NA | TRBV13 | CASSRTSGGVETQYF | TGTGCCAGCAGCAGGACTAGCGGGGGGGTTGAGACCCAGTACTTC
TRBJ1-5 | NA | NA | TRBV7-8 | CASSLALRTVYSNQPQHF | TGTGCCAGCAGCTTAGCTCTTCGGACAGTCTATAGCAATCAGCCCCAGCATTTT
TRBJ1-2 | TRBD1 | NA | TRBV19 | CASRWTGGDGYTF | TGTGCCAGTAGGTGGACAGGGGGTGATGGCTACACCTTC
TRBJ1-6 | NA | few | TRBV6-6 | CATAPGEFGSPLHF | TGTGCCACGGCTCCGGGGGAATTTGGTTCACCCCTCCACTTT
TRBJ1-1 | NA | NA | TRBV5-4 | CASSYQGTVTEAFF | TGTGCCAGCAGCTACCAGGGTACTGTTACTGAAGCTTTCTTT
TRBJ1-2 | TRBD1 | NA | TRBV5-1 | CASSQGQGARYGYTF | TGCGCCAGCAGCCAAGGACAGGGGGCGCGATATGGCTACACCTTC
TRBJ2-1 | TRBD1 | few | TRBV7-9 | CASSLAGTGKNEQFF | TGTGCCAGCAGCTTAGCGGGGACAGGGAAAAATGAGCAGTTCTTC
TRBJ1-1 | TRBD1 | NA | TRBV6-1 | CASSVQGGSTEAFF | TGTGCCAGCAGTGTACAGGGGGGGTCCACTGAAGCTTTCTTT
TRBJ1-1 | TRBD1 | NA | TRBV27 | CASSLRDPGGTEAFF | TGTGCCAGCAGTTTACGGGACCCAGGGGGAACTGAAGCTTTCTTT
TRBJ1-4 | NA | NA | TRBV28 | CASSLEALEKLFF | TGTGCCAGCAGTTTAGAAGCCTTAGAAAAACTGTTTTTT
TRBJ1-1 | TRBD1 | few | TRBV27 | CASSLSKTGMNTEAFF | TGTGCCAGCAGTTTATCCAAGACAGGGATGAACACTGAAGCTTTCTTT
TRBJ2-2 | NA | NA | TRBV27 | CASSLRGTYTGELFF | TGTGCCAGCAGTTTAAGGGGTACCTACACCGGGGAGCTGTTTTTT